The 29 T cell receptor beta chains below all came from one sample that was sequenced in a study of T cells in localized non-small cell lung cancer. The protocol was immunoSEQ multiplex PCR, while the TCRdb copy is restricted to in-frame clones and leaves out a portion. The table includes about 74,000 clones, approximately 84% detected once. The input for sequencing was peripheral blood, taken before any cancer treatment. The source of these receptors is an older female donor with stage I lung adenocarcinoma.

The chain couples TRBV19 to TRBJ1-5; possibly TRBD1 for D (5 bases). The CDR3 loop spans 15 amino acids. Germline V gene lookup returns CDR1 LNHDA and CDR2 SQIVND (reference sequence). V gave up 6 bases and J gave up 0 bases, with 12 bases separating them. CDR3 loop: CASRRDGYSNQPQHF. The DNA of the CDR3 is TGTGCCAGTAGAAGGGACGGGTATAGCAATCAGCCCCAGCATTTT.

V usage is TRBV7-8 and J usage is TRBJ2-3; TRBD2 matches at 9 bases. Germline lookup yields CDR1 SGHVS and CDR2 FQNEAQ. The CDR3 has 16 amino acids. V lost 6 bases, J lost 5 bases, and 12 bases stayed unmatched. CDR3 sequence: CASSTGLAGEGDTQYF. The CDR3 DNA sequence: TGTGCCAGCAGTACGGGCTTAGCGGGAGAAGGAGATACGCAGTATTTT. The full variable domain, completed using reference TRBV7-8 and TRBJ2-3, is GAGVSQSPRYKVAKRGQDVALRCDPISGHVSLFWYQQALGQGPEFLTYFQNEAQLDKSGLPSDRFFAERPEGSVSTLKIQRTQQEDSAVYLCASSTGLAGEGDTQYFGPGTRLTVL.

In its sample, this clone was seen once. V and J are TRBV5-8 and TRBJ1-2; TRBD1 agrees at 8 bases. This CDR3 has 14 amino acids. V lost 0 bases, J lost 3 bases, and 1 base stayed unmatched. Germline loops: CDR1 SGHTS, CDR2 YDEGEE. CDR3 protein: CASSLDRGYYGYTF. The DNA for the CDR3 is TGTGCCAGCAGCTTGGACAGGGGGTACTATGGCTACACCTTC.

The rearrangement uses TRBV2 and TRBJ1-2, with D possibly matching TRBD1 (5 bases). The germline gives CDR1 SNHLY, CDR2 FYNNEI. This CDR3 spans 14 amino acids. V was shortened by 2 bases and J by 6 bases, with 13 bases between the two germline ends. The CDR3 DNA follows: TGTGCCAGCAGTGAAACCGTCTCAGGGCATGGCTACACCTTC. Protein product: CASSETVSGHGYTF. The full variable domain, its missing parts supplied by reference TRBV2 and TRBJ1-2, is EPEVTQTPSHQVTQMGQEVILRCVPISNHLYFYWYRQILGQKVEFLVSFYNNEISEKSEIFDDQFSVERPDGSNFTLKIRSTKLEDSAMYFCASSETVSGHGYTFGSGTRLTVV.

The rearrangement links TRBV18 to TRBJ2-7; D may correspond to TRBD1 or TRBD2 (5 bases each). Looked up from germline, CDR1 is KGHSH and CDR2 is LQKENI. Trimming stripped 3 bases from V and 6 bases from J, with 12 bases between. CDR3 length: 13 residues. CDR3 sequence reads: CASSPPGAFEQYF. The CDR3 DNA follows: TGTGCCAGCTCACCCCCCGGGGCCTTCGAGCAGTACTTC.

The sample holds one count of this clone. J is TRBJ2-5 and V is TRBV6-5, with TRBD2 identical over 9 bases. CDR1 is MNHEY, CDR2 SVGAGI, per germline. The junction had 10 bases not matched to a gene; V was cut back by 4 bases and J by 4 bases. CDR3 length equals 16 residues. This CDR3 is CASSSTLTSGTETQYF. The CDR3 DNA is TGTGCCAGCAGTTCTACCTTGACTAGCGGAACAGAGACCCAGTACTTC.

A single count supports this clone. CDR3 sequence (DNA): TGTGCCATCAGTGAAGGGATCTCGAGTGAAAAACTGTTTTTT. Its protein product is CAISEGISSEKLFF. V usage is TRBV10-3 and J usage is TRBJ1-4; D remains unclear. Trimming stripped 3 bases from V and 7 bases from J, with 12 bases between. Germline V CDR1 and CDR2: ENHRY, SYGVKD. The CDR3 loop spans 14 amino acids.

This clone appeared once. The CDR3 nucleotides read TGTGCCACCGCGGGGTACCAAGAGACCCAGTACTTC. The encoded protein is CATAGYQETQYF. V usage is TRBV6-6 and J usage is TRBJ2-5; D may be TRBD2 (6 bases). This CDR3 is built from 12 residues. CDR1 and CDR2 from the germline V gene are MNHNY and SVGAGI (reference sequence). V lost 10 bases and J lost 0, with 9 bases in between.

The V and J genes are TRBV5-1 and TRBJ2-2, with D hard to call. V was shortened by 5 bases and J by 7 bases, with 15 bases between the two germline ends. This CDR3 region has 14 residues. Germline assignment: CDR1 SGHRS and CDR2 YFSETQ. The CDR3 nucleotides are TGCGCCAGCAGGCCGGTCTATACGAGCGGGGAGCTGTTTTTT. It encodes CASRPVYTSGELFF.

The CDR3 loop reads CATSDRAATNYGYTF. In DNA form, the CDR3 reads TGTGCCACCTCGGACAGGGCGGCGACTAACTATGGCTACACCTTC. V usage is TRBV18 and J usage is TRBJ1-2, with TRBD1 matching 8 bases. V gave up 10 bases and J gave up 0 bases; unmatched junction bases: 10. Germline V gene sequence: CDR1 KGHSH, CDR2 LQKENI. The CDR3 contains 15 residues.

The rearrangement uses TRBV28 and TRBJ1-2; D uncertain. The germline CDR1 and CDR2 sequences are MDHEN and SYDVKM. This CDR3 comprises 13 residues. Deletions cut 6 bases from V and 4 bases from J, with 12 bases between. The chain's CDR3 is CASSERVAYGYTF. The CDR3 nucleotides are TGTGCCAGCAGCGAAAGGGTGGCCTATGGCTACACCTTC.

The chain recombines TRBV5-6 with TRBJ1-2, with unresolved D. CDR1 is SGHDT and CDR2 is YYEEEE in the germline V gene. CDR3 length equals 15 residues. Trimming stripped 2 bases from V and 4 bases from J, with 15 bases between. In DNA, the CDR3 is TGTGCCAGCAGCTTTTTCGGAGACGGGTCCTATGGCTACACCTTC. Its protein product is CASSFFGDGSYGYTF.

The genes are TRBV11-2 and TRBJ2-1; D might be TRBD2 (6 bases). V shed 1 base and J shed 8 bases, with 6 bases lying between them. The CDR3 has 12 residues. Germline V lookup: CDR1 SGHAT, CDR2 FQNNGV. The CDR3 region has the DNA TGTGCCAGCAGCTTAGTAGCGGATGAGCAGTTCTTC. Encoded protein: CASSLVADEQFF.

Here the CDR3 reads CASRILNQPQHF. The CDR3 coding sequence is TGTGCCAGCAGAATTCTGAATCAGCCCCAGCATTTT. The genes are TRBV28 and TRBJ1-5, with unresolved D. The germline V and J ends were trimmed by 6 bases and 4 bases, with 7 bases remaining between them. The CDR3 loop spans 12 amino acids. Germline CDR1 is MDHEN and CDR2 is SYDVKM. The variable domain in full, with the rest retrieved from reference TRBV28 and TRBJ1-5, is DVKVTQSSRYLVKRTGEKVFLECVQDMDHENMFWYRQDPGLGLRLIYFSYDVKMKEKGDIPEGYSVSREKKERFSLILESASTNQTSMYLCASRILNQPQHFGDGTRLSIL.

V gene TRBV6-1 combines with J gene TRBJ2-7; 8 positions agree with TRBD2. Germline lookup yields CDR1 MNHNS and CDR2 SASEGT. This CDR3 comprises 13 residues. The J segment lost 5 bases and the V segment lost 6 bases, leaving 6 bases of the junction unmatched. For the CDR3, the DNA is TGTGCCAGCAGGATTAGCGGGACGGACGAGCAGTACTTC. It translates to CASRISGTDEQYF.

The chain recombines TRBV5-1 with TRBJ2-7; no clear D gene. Trimming stripped 4 bases from V and 3 bases from J, with 5 bases between. Germline loops: CDR1 SGHRS, CDR2 YFSETQ. The CDR3 runs 11 residues. The CDR3 DNA reads as TGCGCCAGCAGCGTCGACTACGAGCAGTACTTC. Residues: CASSVDYEQYF. The full variable domain, completed using reference TRBV5-1 and TRBJ2-7, is KAGVTQTPRYLIKTRGQQVTLSCSPISGHRSVSWYQQTPGQGLQFLFEYFSETQRNKGNFPGRFSGRQFSNSRSEMNVSTLELGDSALYLCASSVDYEQYFGPGTRLTVT.

The chain couples TRBV9 to TRBJ1-3, with D perhaps TRBD1 (5 bases). Germline loops: CDR1 SGDLS, CDR2 YYNGEE. Deletions cut 0 bases from V and 0 bases from J, with 16 bases between. The CDR3 spans 18 residues. The CDR3 spells CASSVAGGYTISGNTIYF. For the CDR3, the DNA is TGTGCCAGCAGCGTAGCTGGGGGGTACACGATCTCTGGAAACACCATATATTTT.

The V gene is TRBV7-9, the J gene TRBJ1-3, with D possibly TRBD1 on 6 matching bases. The CDR3 is made up of 16 amino acids. Per germline, CDR1 SEHNR and CDR2 FQNEAQ (reference sequence). Trimming removed 1 base from V and 4 bases from J, with 14 bases in between. CDR3 in amino acids: CASSLGGALFGNTIYF. CDR3 in DNA: TGTGCCAGCAGCTTAGGGGGGGCGCTTTTCGGAAACACCATATATTTT.

In regard to this clone: One junction end does not reproduce the germline sequence, and a read error may be involved. The J gene is TRBJ2-5, the V gene TRBV5-1, with D tentatively TRBD1 (6 bases). The J call is in doubt because the DNA end fits TRBJ2-7 better. The CDR3 covers 13 residues. Germline-derived CDR1 and CDR2 are SGHRS and YFSETQ. CDR3 loop: CASTLTGFGEQYF. In DNA form, the CDR3 reads TGCGCCAGCACCTTGACAGGTTTTGGCGAGCAGTACTTC.

The chain is built from TRBV4-3 and TRBJ2-4; no definite D call. This CDR3 has 14 residues. Germline CDR1 and CDR2: LGHNA and YSLEER. Trimming removed 3 bases at V and 6 bases at J, with 12 bases between. CDR3: CASSQTRSGNIQYF. Written as DNA, the CDR3 is TGCGCCAGCAGCCAGACACGTTCGGGAAACATTCAGTACTTC.

The chain uses TRBV21-1 and TRBJ2-1; TRBD2 was called by the table and not checked on the DNA. TRBV21-1 is an annotated pseudogene. This CDR3 is built from 11 residues. The CDR3 nucleotides are TGTGCCAGCAGCAAACCCTATGAGCAGTTCTTC. The encoded protein is CASSKPYEQFF.

V is TRBV5-6 and J is TRBJ2-5; a possible D gene is TRBD2 (5 bases). CDR3 length: 16 amino acids. Germline CDR1 reads SGHDT; CDR2 reads YYEEEE. V was cut by 0 bases and J by 5 bases, with 17 bases left in between. The CDR3 DNA reads TGTGCCAGCAGCTTGGGGACTGGCCTTGTGAGCGAGACCCAGTACTTC. Translation: CASSLGTGLVSETQYF.

The chain employs TRBV28 and TRBJ2-1; 8 bases align to TRBD2. This CDR3 is built from 14 residues. Germline-derived CDR1 and CDR2 are MDHEN and SYDVKM. Losses at the gene ends were 10 bases for V and 4 bases for J; bases not matched to a gene: 9. The CDR3 loop reads CATDRGGPYNEQFF. CDR3 nucleotides: TGTGCCACAGACCGGGGGGGCCCATACAATGAGCAGTTCTTC.

The J gene is TRBJ2-3, the V gene TRBV7-6; TRBD2 matches 10 bases. The germline V gene has CDR1 SGHVS and CDR2 FNYEAQ. Trimming cost V 5 bases and J 0 bases; bases outside gene matches: 5. The CDR3 runs 16 residues. CDR3 nucleotides: TGTGCCAGCAGCGCAAGCGGGGGGGGGAGCACAGATACGCAGTATTTT. It codes for CASSASGGGSTDTQYF.

The gene calls are TRBV11-3 and TRBJ1-3, with a tentative D call TRBD1 (6 bases). Trimming cost V 6 bases and J 2 bases, with 11 bases left between them. Germline V gene data show CDR1 as SGHNT and CDR2 as YENEEA. CDR3 length: 14 amino acids. The CDR3 loop reads CASRQGLAGNTIYF. The CDR3 coding sequence is TGTGCCAGCAGACAGGGTCTTGCTGGAAACACCATATATTTT.

The chain links TRBV2 to TRBJ1-1, with 7 positions matching TRBD1. Germline loops: CDR1 SNHLY, CDR2 FYNNEI. The CDR3 spans 14 residues. V lost 6 bases and J lost 0; bases outside the gene matches: 4. CDR3 nucleotide sequence: TGTGCCAGCAGGCGACAGGGTATGAACACTGAAGCTTTCTTT. It translates to CASRRQGMNTEAFF.

J is TRBJ2-5 and V is TRBV7-2, with TRBD1 matching 10 bases. The V and J ends lost 4 bases and 5 bases, in that order; junction bases with no gene match: 4. The CDR3 contains 14 residues. CDR1 SGHTA and CDR2 FQGNSA come from the germline V gene. CDR3 region: CASSSDRGRETQYF. DNA of the CDR3: TGTGCCAGCAGCTCTGACAGGGGGCGTGAGACCCAGTACTTC.

The chain joins TRBV18 to TRBJ1-4; tentative D call: TRBD1 (6 bases). The CDR3 is 14 amino acids. The V gene's germline CDR1 is KGHSH and CDR2 LQKENI. Trimming shortened V by 5 bases and J by 7 bases, and 14 bases separated the two germline ends. Here the CDR3 DNA reads TGTGCCAGCTCAAGAGGGACAACGGGTGAAAAACTGTTTTTT. Translation: CASSRGTTGEKLFF.

This rearrangement joins TRBV27 to TRBJ1-1; TRBD1 agrees at 7 bases. From germline, CDR1 is MNHEY and CDR2 SMNVEV (reference sequence). The V gene end was trimmed by 6 bases and the J gene end by 4 bases; junction bases not matched to a gene: 5. This CDR3 is 13 amino acids long. The CDR3 reads CASRLTGATEAFF. CDR3 nucleotides: TGTGCCAGCAGGCTTACAGGGGCCACTGAAGCTTTCTTT.